This TCR beta chain stems from a study of blood T cell repertoires in COVID-19. Study background: From the United States, Italy and Spain came samples of acute and convalescent COVID-19. From T cells, B-cell-depleted T cells, or PBMCs came the material, which was cDNA or gDNA.

How the authors handled the data: Researchers report that nucleated cell counts were estimated from reference gene primer amplification. This table comes from immunoSEQ multiplex PCR, and its TCRdb copy is limited to in-frame clones, with some not included. V, J and clone size derive from that table, while D and trimming were established from the DNA sequence. The sample holds tens of thousands of clones, 80% to 90% seen once. This clone was observed once. Germline V gene lookup returns CDR1 LNHNV and CDR2 YYDKDF (reference sequence). With 3 bases clipped from V and 6 bases from J, the junction kept 16 bases outside the gene matches. The CDR3 sequence is 17 residues long.

The sample consisted of peripheral blood. This clonotype was sampled from a man between 65 and 80 years old with acute or convalescent COVID-19. The chain uses TRBV15 and TRBJ2-7, with 8 bases fitting TRBD1. CDR3 sequence reads: CATSRDYLGQGSVEQYF. CDR3 sequence (DNA): TGTGCCACCAGCAGGGACTATCTTGGACAGGGATCGGTCGAGCAGTACTTC.